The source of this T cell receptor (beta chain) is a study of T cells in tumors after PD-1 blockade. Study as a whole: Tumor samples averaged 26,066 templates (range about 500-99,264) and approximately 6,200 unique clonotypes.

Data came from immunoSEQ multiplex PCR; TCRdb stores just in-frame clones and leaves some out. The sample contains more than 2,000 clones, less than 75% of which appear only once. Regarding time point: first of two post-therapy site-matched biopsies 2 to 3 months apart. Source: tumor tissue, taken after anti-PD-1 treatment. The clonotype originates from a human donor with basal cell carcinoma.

CDR3 bases: TGTGCCAGCAGCACCCCCCAAAACAGGGGATCGGAGACCCAGTACTTC. Its protein is CASSTPQNRGSETQYF. The V call is TRBV21-1, the J call TRBJ2-5; the DNA was not compared with TRBD1, the D call given in the table. TRBV21-1 is flagged as a pseudogene. The CDR3 has 16 amino acids.